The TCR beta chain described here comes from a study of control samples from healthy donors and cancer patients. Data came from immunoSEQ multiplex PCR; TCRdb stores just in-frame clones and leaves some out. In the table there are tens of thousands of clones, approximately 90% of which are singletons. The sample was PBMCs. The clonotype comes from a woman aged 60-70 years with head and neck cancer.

CDR3 nucleotide sequence: TGTGCCAGCAGCGTAGCGACTAGCGTTACCTACAATGAGCAGTTCTTC. Residues: CASSVATSVTYNEQFF. The V gene is TRBV9, the J gene TRBJ2-1; 8 bases fit TRBD2. Germline V gene lookup returns CDR1 SGDLS and CDR2 YYNGEE. The CDR3 has 16 residues. The V and J ends lost 0 bases and 2 bases, in that order; junction bases with no gene match: 4. The whole variable domain, filled in from reference TRBV9 and TRBJ2-1, reads DSGVTQTPKHLITATGQRVTLRCSPRSGDLSVYWYQQSLDQGLQFLIQYYNGEERAKGNILERFSAQQFPDLHSELNLSSLELGDSALYFCASSVATSVTYNEQFFGPGTRLTVL.